The 23 T cell receptor beta chains presented below share a single source sample, sequenced in a study of T cells after yellow fever vaccination. TCRdb re-derived calls from the 5' RACE reads in MiXCR, one entry per CDR3 protein. The data hold 450,000 to 550,000 distinct CDR3 sequences, with roughly a fifth observed a single time. The specimen comprised PBMCs, sampled less than 25 days after the first yellow fever vaccination. These receptors were obtained from a man aged 18-30 years who received the YFV17D yellow fever vaccine.

This clonotype was recorded a few times. The CDR3 nucleotides read TGTGCCAGCAGCATGACAACAGGGAACCACGAGCAGTACTTC. Its protein is CASSMTTGNHEQYF. The gene calls are TRBV5-4 and TRBJ2-7, with D possibly TRBD1 on 6 matching bases. Germline V lookup: CDR1 SGHNT, CDR2 YYREEE (reference sequence). The CDR3 is made up of 14 amino acids. V was cut by 4 bases and J by 5 bases, with 16 bases left in between.

The J gene is TRBJ1-2, the V gene TRBV20-1, with 8 bases that match TRBD1. The CDR3 extends over 13 amino acids. Germline V gene sequence: CDR1 DFQATT, CDR2 SNEGSKA (reference sequence). Unmatched junction bases numbered 7, after V lost 6 bases and J lost 4 bases. CDR3 nucleotides: TGCAGTGCGCAAGACAGGGGCACCTATGGCTACACCTTC. Amino acids: CSAQDRGTYGYTF.

V is TRBV5-4 and J is TRBJ2-3; D gene uncertain. V dropped 0 bases and J dropped 0 bases, with 8 bases sitting between them. Germline CDR1 reads SGHNT; CDR2 reads YYREEE (reference sequence). The CDR3 runs 15 residues. CDR3: CASSLAVLSTDTQYF. Written as DNA, the CDR3 is TGTGCCAGCAGCTTGGCAGTCCTAAGCACAGATACGCAGTATTTT.

This clonotype was observed many times. The chain combines TRBV12-3 or TRBV12-4 with TRBJ1-1, with D unclear. The CDR3 is 11 residues long. V lost 3 bases and J lost 8, with 7 bases in between. The CDR3 here is CASSFRTEAFF. For the CDR3, the DNA is TGTGCCAGCAGTTTCCGGACCGAAGCTTTCTTT.

This chain links TRBV5-1 with TRBJ2-5; 7 bases agree with TRBD1. The CDR3 has 14 residues. From germline, CDR1 is SGHRS and CDR2 YFSETQ. V lost 6 bases, J lost 3 bases, and 8 bases stayed unmatched. In nucleotides, the CDR3 is TGCGCCAGCACCCCGGGACAGACCGAAGAGACCCAGTACTTC. Translation gives CASTPGQTEETQYF.

The chain joins TRBV12-3 or TRBV12-4 to TRBJ2-7; D unresolved. Trimming shortened V by 1 base and J by 8 bases, and 12 bases separated the two germline ends. This CDR3 region has 13 residues. The CDR3 loop is CASSLGRPGKQYF. The CDR3 coding sequence is TGTGCCAGCAGTTTAGGCAGGCCCGGCAAGCAGTACTTC.

This chain connects TRBV7-9 to TRBJ1-5; TRBD1 might be the D (5 bases). The V end was cut by 4 bases, the J end by 8 bases, with 15 bases between. Germline values: CDR1 SEHNR, CDR2 FQNEAQ (reference sequence). The CDR3 covers 14 residues. This CDR3 reads CASSSQEGEEPQHF. CDR3 bases: TGTGCCAGCAGCTCACAGGAGGGTGAAGAGCCCCAGCATTTT.

V usage is TRBV7-2 and J usage is TRBJ1-1, with no clear D. V was trimmed by 1 base and J by 1 base, leaving 7 bases between them. Per germline, CDR1 SGHTA and CDR2 FQGNSA. This CDR3 is 14 amino acids long. CDR3 amino acids: CASSLVLGNTEAFF. CDR3 in DNA: TGTGCCAGCAGCTTAGTGTTGGGGAACACTGAAGCTTTCTTT.

The chain couples TRBV5-4 to TRBJ2-2; D is unclear. The CDR3 runs to 15 residues. Germline V lookup: CDR1 SGHNT, CDR2 YYREEE (reference sequence). The V end lost 8 bases, the J end lost 2 bases, and 16 bases lay between the germline ends. CDR3 amino acids: CASILGPGNTGELFF. In DNA form, the CDR3 reads TGTGCCAGTATCTTAGGTCCGGGCAACACCGGGGAGCTGTTTTTT.

The rearrangement uses TRBV11-2 and TRBJ2-7; tentatively, D is TRBD1 (5 bases). V was cut by 3 bases and J by 0 bases, with 12 bases left in between. This CDR3 is 15 amino acids long. Germline CDR1 is SGHAT and CDR2 is FQNNGV. The DNA of the CDR3 is TGTGCCAGCAGCTTGAAGACAGAAGGCTCCTACGAGCAGTACGTC. This sequence encodes CASSLKTEGSYEQYV.

The chain uses TRBV3-1 and TRBJ2-7; D is unclear. Germline-derived CDR1 and CDR2 are LGHDT and YNNKEL (reference sequence). The CDR3 contains 12 residues. Trimming stripped 1 base from V and 3 bases from J, with 4 bases between. The CDR3 here is CASSQGRYEQYF. The CDR3 nucleotides are TGTGCCAGCAGCCAAGGACGCTACGAGCAGTACTTC.

The rearrangement joins TRBV18 to TRBJ1-5; D gene uncertain. This CDR3 spans 16 amino acids. V gave up 2 bases and J gave up 0 bases, with 11 bases separating them. Germline V lookup: CDR1 KGHSH, CDR2 LQKENI. For the CDR3, the DNA is TGTGCCAGCTCACCATTAGGGCCTTATAGCAATCAGCCCCAGCATTTT. Translated, it gives CASSPLGPYSNQPQHF.

This clonotype was found a few times. V and J are TRBV6-1 and TRBJ2-7, with D maybe TRBD1 (6 bases). Germline loops: CDR1 MNHNS, CDR2 SASEGT. V lost 4 bases, J lost 0 bases, and 19 bases lay in between. This CDR3 is 17 amino acids long. The chain's CDR3 is CASSGPGHTRSSYEQYV. In DNA form, the CDR3 reads TGTGCCAGCAGTGGACCGGGACATACAAGGAGCTCCTACGAGCAGTACGTC.

The J gene is TRBJ1-5, the V gene TRBV7-2, with D unclear. The CDR3 contains 14 residues. Germline V gene lookup returns CDR1 SGHTA and CDR2 FQGNSA. Trimming removed 2 bases at V and 4 bases at J, with 9 bases between. CDR3 amino acids: CASSLKPGNQPQHF. In DNA form, the CDR3 reads TGTGCCAGCAGCTTAAAGCCAGGAAATCAGCCCCAGCATTTT.

The chain uses TRBV11-2 and TRBJ2-2; D is ambiguous. The V gene lost 5 bases and the J gene lost 8 bases, with 21 bases spanning the gap. There are 16 residues in the CDR3. Germline assignment: CDR1 SGHAT and CDR2 FQNNGV. Here the CDR3 DNA reads TGTGCCAGCAGCCCCCTCCCCGGCCCCCTCCCAGGGGAGCTGTTTTTT. Its translation: CASSPLPGPLPGELFF.

Only a few counts were recorded for this clonotype. The V call is TRBV3-1, the J call TRBJ1-4; D remains unclear. The CDR3 length is 13 residues. Per the germline V gene, CDR1 is LGHDT and CDR2 is YNNKEL (reference sequence). V lost 4 bases and J lost 8, with 11 bases in between. The CDR3 here is CASSLIPEEKLFF. The CDR3 bases are TGTGCCAGCAGCCTTATCCCCGAAGAAAAACTGTTTTTT.

This clonotype was detected only a few times. This chain joins TRBV12-3 or TRBV12-4 and TRBJ1-1; D possibly corresponds to TRBD1 (6 bases). Trimming pared 3 bases from V and 5 bases from J, leaving 16 bases between. The CDR3 length is 15 residues. The CDR3 nucleotides read TGTGCCAGCAGTTTTACCAGGGGAGGGGAGACTGAAGCTTTCTTT. Protein sequence: CASSFTRGGETEAFF.

This clonotype was observed a few times. The chain carries TRBV9 and TRBJ2-3, with 7 bases lining up with TRBD1. The CDR3 has 15 amino acids. Germline V CDR1 and CDR2: SGDLS, YYNGEE. The V segment lost 0 bases and the J segment 3 bases; nucleotides outside the gene matches: 4. This CDR3 is CASSVDGRGTDTQYF. CDR3 sequence (DNA): TGTGCCAGCAGCGTAGATGGCAGGGGGACAGATACGCAGTATTTT. The complete variable domain, with remaining parts taken from reference TRBV9 and TRBJ2-3, reads DSGVTQTPKHLITATGQRVTLRCSPRSGDLSVYWYQQSLDQGLQFLIQYYNGEERAKGNILERFSAQQFPDLHSELNLSSLELGDSALYFCASSVDGRGTDTQYFGPGTRLTVL.

Concerning this clonotype: Compared with germline, one end of the junction differs, possibly owing to a read error. V and J are TRBV7-2 and TRBJ2-2; tentative D call: TRBD2 (5 bases). This CDR3 region has 15 residues. The germline CDR1 and CDR2 sequences are SGHTA and FQGNSA. The CDR3 region has the DNA TGTGCCAGCAGCGCCGGACTCCTCAACATCGGGGAGCTGTTTTTT. Translation gives CASSAGLLNIGELFF.

Remarks on this clonotype: Germline is not matched at one junction end, which may reflect a read error. The V call is TRBV5-6, the J call TRBJ2-6, with D possibly matching TRBD1 (5 bases). The CDR3 loop spans 16 amino acids. CDR1 SGHDT and CDR2 YYEEEE come from the germline V gene. The CDR3 nucleotides are TGTGCCAGCAGCTTGAGGGCGTCCTCTGGGGCCTACGTCCTGACTTTC. Translating it yields CASSLRASSGAYVLTF.

This clonotype was seen ten or more times. The chain is built from TRBV18 and TRBJ2-5; TRBD2 matches at 11 bases. Germline-derived CDR1 and CDR2 are KGHSH and LQKENI. This CDR3 spans 15 amino acids. Germline trimming cut 0 bases from V and 5 bases from J; bases unmatched to any gene: 2. The CDR3 is CASSPPPSGGETQYF. CDR3 coding DNA: TGTGCCAGCTCACCACCCCCTAGCGGGGGGGAGACCCAGTACTTC.

V is TRBV4-1 and J is TRBJ2-5, with 7 bases fitting TRBD2. The CDR3 is made up of 15 amino acids. Germline CDR1 and CDR2: MGHRA and YSYEKL. The V and J ends lost 3 bases and 2 bases, in that order; junction bases with no gene match: 6. CDR3 sequence reads: CASSQDHSGQETQYF. In DNA form, the CDR3 reads TGCGCCAGCAGCCAGGATCATAGCGGGCAAGAGACCCAGTACTTC.

This clonotype was observed a few times. The J gene is TRBJ1-1, the V gene TRBV7-9, with 7 bases lining up with TRBD1. V was pared by 5 bases and J by 1 base, with 13 bases of the junction left unmatched. The CDR3 contains 17 residues. Germline-derived CDR1 and CDR2 are SEHNR and FQNEAQ (reference sequence). Here the CDR3 reads CASSPLRFQGGNTEAFF. Here the CDR3 DNA reads TGTGCCAGCAGCCCCCTAAGGTTTCAGGGGGGGAACACTGAAGCTTTCTTT. Full variable domain (rest looked up from reference TRBV7-9 and TRBJ1-1): DTGVSQNPRHKITKRGQNVTFRCDPISEHNRLYWYRQTLGQGPEFLTYFQNEAQLEKSRLLSDRFSAERPKGSFSTLEIQRTEQGDSAMYLCASSPLRFQGGNTEAFFGQGTRLTVV.